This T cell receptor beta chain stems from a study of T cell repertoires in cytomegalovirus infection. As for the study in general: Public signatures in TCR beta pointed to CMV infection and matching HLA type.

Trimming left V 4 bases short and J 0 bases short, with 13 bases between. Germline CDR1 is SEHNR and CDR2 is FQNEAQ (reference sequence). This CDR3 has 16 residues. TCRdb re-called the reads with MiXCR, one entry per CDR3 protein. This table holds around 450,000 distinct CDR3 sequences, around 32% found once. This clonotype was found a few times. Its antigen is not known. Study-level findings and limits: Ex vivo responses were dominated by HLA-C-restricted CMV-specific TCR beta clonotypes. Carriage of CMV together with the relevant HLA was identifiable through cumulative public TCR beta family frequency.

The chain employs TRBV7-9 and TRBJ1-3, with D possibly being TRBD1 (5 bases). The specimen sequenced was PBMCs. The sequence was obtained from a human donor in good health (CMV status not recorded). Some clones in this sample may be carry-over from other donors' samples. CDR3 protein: CASSSTRVGSGNTIYF. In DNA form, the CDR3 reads TGTGCCAGCAGCTCGACCAGGGTCGGCTCTGGAAACACCATATATTTT.